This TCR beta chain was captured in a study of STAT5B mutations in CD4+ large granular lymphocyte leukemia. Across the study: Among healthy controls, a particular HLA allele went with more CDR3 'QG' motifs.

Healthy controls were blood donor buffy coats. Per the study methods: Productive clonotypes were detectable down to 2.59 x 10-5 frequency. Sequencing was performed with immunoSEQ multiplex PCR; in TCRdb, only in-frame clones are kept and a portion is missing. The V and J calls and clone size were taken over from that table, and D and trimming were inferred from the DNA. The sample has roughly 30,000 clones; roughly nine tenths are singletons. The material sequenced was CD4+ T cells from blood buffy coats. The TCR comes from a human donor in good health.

This CDR3 is CASSWGGGTRGYEQYF. For the CDR3, the DNA is TGTGCCAGCAGCTGGGGAGGGGGGACTAGGGGCTACGAGCAGTACTTC. This chain connects TRBV2 to TRBJ2-5, with TRBD2 identical over 8 bases. The assigned J gene may be wrong: the sequence end matches TRBJ2-7 better. Germline values: CDR1 SNHLY, CDR2 FYNNEI. This CDR3 spans 16 amino acids.